What follows is one T cell receptor beta chain and its context. Original data processing: From reference gene primer amplification, estimates of nucleated cell counts were derived. The protocol was immunoSEQ multiplex PCR, while the TCRdb copy is restricted to in-frame clones and leaves out a portion. The V and J calls and clone size come from that table; D and trimming were worked out from the DNA. The table records fewer than 130,000 clones, 75% to 80% of them present only once. Germline lookup yields CDR1 MNHEY and CDR2 SMNVEV (reference sequence). V was pared by 5 bases and J by 1 base, with 8 bases of the junction left unmatched. The CDR3 contains 17 residues. These data belong to a study of blood T cell repertoires in COVID-19. At the level of the study: The United States, Italy and Spain were the sources of the acute and convalescent COVID-19 samples. Nucleic acid was either cDNA or gDNA, and it came from T cells, B-cell-depleted T cells, or PBMCs.

The receptor's source is a woman older than 75 with active or convalescent COVID-19. The sequenced sample was peripheral blood. The chain links TRBV27 to TRBJ2-2, with 9 bases aligning to TRBD1. CDR3 in amino acids: CASSLGKGQGNTGELFF. In DNA form, the CDR3 reads TGTGCCAGCAGTCTGGGAAAGGGACAGGGGAACACCGGGGAGCTGTTTTTT.